The sequence of this TCR beta chain was determined in a study of T-cell memory formation after mild COVID-19. Study results and caveats: Whereas later expanders leaned CD4+, clones contracting day 15 to 85 showed a balanced CD4/CD8 makeup. Among clones peaking at day 37 in the second wave, SARS-CoV-2 specificity remained unconfirmed.

TCRdb redid the calling of the 5' RACE reads with MiXCR, one entry per CDR3 protein. This sample has roughly 450,000 distinct CDR3 sequences; about 20% occur once, and the top ten carry roughly 12%. This clonotype was counted a few times. Its antigen is currently unknown. The material sequenced was PBMCs or a T cell subset sorted from them (not recorded which). The TCR sequence derives from an adult woman who had mild COVID-19 (a few samples of this study predate the infection). Cell type and time point are not known.

CDR3 sequence reads: CASQTGPNTEAFF. In DNA form, the CDR3 reads TGTGCCAGCCAGACAGGGCCGAACACTGAAGCTTTCTTT. V gene TRBV7-3 combines with J gene TRBJ1-1; the match to TRBD1 covers 7 bases. V was clipped by 8 bases and J by 1 base; unmatched bases: 4. The CDR3 loop spans 13 amino acids. Germline lookup yields CDR1 SGHTA and CDR2 FQGTGA.